This T cell receptor (beta chain) was documented in a study of beta chain features in type 1 diabetes. General observations from the study: All four CD4+ subsets from Type 1 diabetes patients carried moderately but significantly shorter TCRB CDR3s. Researchers cautioned that cDNA sequencing could over-represent cells with high TCR expression. It was among patients, rather than healthy donors, that naive, central memory and Treg TCRB repertoires appeared more similar.

The whole isolated RNA underwent reverse transcription, so sequencing captured expressed TCRB transcripts. Clones were read by immunoSEQ multiplex PCR, and TCRdb kept only the in-frame ones, dropping some. This sample has roughly 730,000 clones, with 13% found just once. Notes on this clone: Its specificity is not known.

Material for sequencing was naive CD4+ T cells from blood. The TCR comes from a young man with type 1 diabetes.

The CDR3 coding sequence is TGTGCCAGCTCACCACAGAGTGACTCAGATACGCAGTATTTT. It yields the protein CASSPQSDSDTQYF. The chain recombines TRBV18 with TRBJ2-3, with D uncertain. The CDR3 runs 14 residues. V lost 1 base to trimming and J lost 4 bases, with 9 bases between them. CDR1 KGHSH and CDR2 LQKENI come from the germline V gene.